This record covers a single T cell receptor beta chain. The entry originates in a study of CD8 T cells in Susac syndrome. The RNA, about 0.5 to 1 ug, was put through reverse transcription using random hexamers. Multiplex immunoSEQ PCR targeted 54 Vbeta and 13 Jbeta TCR beta segments. MiXCR was run by TCRdb on the immunoSEQ multiplex PCR reads, yielding one entry per CDR3 protein. The top ten hold approximately 0.09% of the sample, which has approximately 180,000 distinct CDR3 sequences, 95% seen once. The CDR3 runs 13 residues. The germline V gene encodes CDR1 SQVTM and CDR2 ANQGSEA. V was shortened by 7 bases and J by 3 bases, with 13 bases between the two germline ends. TEMRA cells underwent FACS enrichment and CD8+ and CD4+ T cells underwent negative isolation.

The source material was CD4+ T cells from PBMCs. The receptor comes from a human donor with multiple sclerosis. V usage is TRBV29-1 and J usage is TRBJ1-5; tentative D call: TRBD1 (5 bases). The CDR3 is CSAREQDNQPQHF. The CDR3 bases are TGCAGCGCTCGGGAACAGGACAATCAGCCCCAGCATTTT.